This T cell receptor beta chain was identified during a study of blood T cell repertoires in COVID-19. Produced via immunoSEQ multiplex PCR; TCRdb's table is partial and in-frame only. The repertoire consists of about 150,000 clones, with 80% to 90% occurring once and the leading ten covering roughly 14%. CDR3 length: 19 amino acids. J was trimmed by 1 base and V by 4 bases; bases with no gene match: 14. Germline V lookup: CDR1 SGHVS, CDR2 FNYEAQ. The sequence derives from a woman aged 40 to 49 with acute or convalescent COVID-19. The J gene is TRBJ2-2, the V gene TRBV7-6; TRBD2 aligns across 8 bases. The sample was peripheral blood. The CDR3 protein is CASSSNGGGRRQNTGELFF. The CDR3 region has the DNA TGTGCCAGCAGCTCCAACGGTGGCGGGAGGAGACAGAACACCGGGGAGCTGTTTTTT.